These T cell receptor beta chains were read from a single sample in a study of blood T cell repertoires in COVID-19. The assay was immunoSEQ multiplex PCR, and TCRdb's table has in-frame clones only and misses some. The table shows some 49,000 clones, with about 86% occurring only once. Material for sequencing was peripheral blood. The receptor set was obtained from a woman older than 75 with COVID-19, enrolled during active disease. The CDR3 runs from the conserved cysteine through the conserved F or W. The order of the fields is V gene, J gene, CDR3 protein.

v_gene: TRBV7-9; j_gene: TRBJ1-1; CDR3aa: CATSGGVANTEAFF
v_gene: TRBV6-5; j_gene: TRBJ2-1; CDR3aa: CASSYGGEQFF
v_gene: TRBV30; j_gene: TRBJ2-2; CDR3aa: CAWKGLAANTGELFF
v_gene: TRBV7-6; j_gene: TRBJ2-7; CDR3aa: CASSHTSGVSYEQYF
v_gene: TRBV28; j_gene: TRBJ2-3; CDR3aa: CASSTGLAENTDTQYF
v_gene: TRBV7-9; j_gene: TRBJ1-1; CDR3aa: CASSSGGGTEAFF
v_gene: TRBV2; j_gene: TRBJ1-1; CDR3aa: CASSPPQYTEAFF
v_gene: TRBV3-1/TRBV3-2; j_gene: TRBJ2-7; CDR3aa: CASSLTSGSPNEQYF
v_gene: TRBV6-4; j_gene: TRBJ2-1; CDR3aa: CASSELLAGVNEQFF
v_gene: TRBV19; j_gene: TRBJ2-2; CDR3aa: CASSIERRGRHPGTGELFF
v_gene: TRBV2; j_gene: TRBJ2-2; CDR3aa: CASGGLAGVTGELFF
v_gene: TRBV27; j_gene: TRBJ2-7; CDR3aa: CASSPMGTGTYEQYF
v_gene: TRBV7-3; j_gene: TRBJ1-1; CDR3aa: CASSAEASGNTEAFF
v_gene: TRBV27; j_gene: TRBJ2-7; CDR3aa: CASSPGLVYEQYF
v_gene: TRBV6-5; j_gene: TRBJ2-2; CDR3aa: CASSDRGDVGELFF
v_gene: TRBV7-8; j_gene: TRBJ1-4; CDR3aa: CASSGGTGIGDPREKLFF
v_gene: TRBV6-5; j_gene: TRBJ1-1; CDR3aa: CASSSHRGGHTEAFF
v_gene: TRBV5-1; j_gene: TRBJ1-1; CDR3aa: CASSLGQQNTEAFF
v_gene: TRBV29-1; j_gene: TRBJ2-1; CDR3aa: CSPRDWTNEQFF
v_gene: TRBV4-1; j_gene: TRBJ1-4; CDR3aa: CASSQELGGTNEKLFF
v_gene: TRBV6-6; j_gene: TRBJ1-4; CDR3aa: CASSYRTGTEKLFF
v_gene: TRBV19; j_gene: TRBJ2-1; CDR3aa: CASSMRLAGFEQFF
v_gene: TRBV5-8; j_gene: TRBJ1-5; CDR3aa: CASSLGQNQPQHF
v_gene: TRBV7-6; j_gene: TRBJ1-6; CDR3aa: CASSPSSYNSPLHF
v_gene: TRBV10-3; j_gene: TRBJ2-3; CDR3aa: CAISGNREDTQYF
v_gene: TRBV20-1; j_gene: TRBJ2-6; CDR3aa: CSASRGWAGANVLTF
v_gene: TRBV7-9; j_gene: TRBJ2-3; CDR3aa: CASSLAPGEGDTQYF
v_gene: TRBV27; j_gene: TRBJ2-2; CDR3aa: CASSFGGQGAAGELFF
v_gene: TRBV4-1; j_gene: TRBJ1-5; CDR3aa: CASSLGLIGQPQHF
v_gene: TRBV27; j_gene: TRBJ2-1; CDR3aa: CASSFTHGGGEQFF
v_gene: TRBV5-1; j_gene: TRBJ1-3; CDR3aa: CASSGGQGQSSGNTIYF
v_gene: TRBV7-2; j_gene: TRBJ2-7; CDR3aa: CASSPPGQSYEQYF
v_gene: TRBV5-1; j_gene: TRBJ2-3; CDR3aa: CASSLRLSGDTQYF
v_gene: TRBV5-1; j_gene: TRBJ2-1; CDR3aa: CASSRTTTEQFF
v_gene: TRBV19; j_gene: TRBJ2-3; CDR3aa: CASTGTSGSYDTQYF
v_gene: TRBV10-3; j_gene: TRBJ2-1; CDR3aa: CAISESASGRGVDEQFF
v_gene: TRBV4-1; j_gene: TRBJ2-2; CDR3aa: CASSPTSGRAETGELFF
v_gene: TRBV6-4; j_gene: TRBJ2-1; CDR3aa: CASSAAAGGHYNEQFF
v_gene: TRBV7-9; j_gene: TRBJ2-7; CDR3aa: CASSHVGAYEQYF
v_gene: TRBV18; j_gene: TRBJ2-5; CDR3aa: CASSLAGVETQYF
v_gene: TRBV28; j_gene: TRBJ2-7; CDR3aa: CASSPLAEAYEQYF
v_gene: TRBV30; j_gene: TRBJ2-5; CDR3aa: CACTRDSQETQYF
v_gene: TRBV5-4; j_gene: TRBJ2-7; CDR3aa: CASSHGTSGAYEQYF
v_gene: TRBV10-3; j_gene: TRBJ2-1; CDR3aa: CAIGGSGGGNEQFF
v_gene: TRBV5-1; j_gene: TRBJ2-7; CDR3aa: CASSLTWDSSYEQYF
v_gene: TRBV11-3; j_gene: TRBJ2-1; CDR3aa: CASSGRSGRGYNEQFF